The 3 T cell receptor beta chains below come from one sample, sequenced in a study of PD-1 blockade in classical Hodgkin lymphoma. Time point here: cycle 4 day 1 (C4D1), after more than five weeks of nivolumab. Every patient was affected by relapse after autologous stem cell transplantation, while exposure to brentuximab vedotin was not uniform. The assay was immunoSEQ multiplex PCR, and TCRdb's table has in-frame clones only and misses some. The data show about 64,000 clones, with less than 95% seen just once and about a tenth held by the top ten. This sample comprised peripheral blood mononuclear cells (PBMCs), obtained before the fourth cycle of nivolumab. These receptors all come from a human donor with classical Hodgkin lymphoma.

The gene calls are TRBV4-1 and TRBJ1-6; D possibly corresponds to TRBD1 (6 bases). This CDR3 has 15 amino acids. V was cut by 3 bases and J by 10 bases, with 16 bases left in between. Germline lookup yields CDR1 MGHRA and CDR2 YSYEKL. CDR3 coding DNA: TGCGCCAGCAGCCAGATACAGGGTGCGTCCTCACCCCTCCACTTT. Translating it yields CASSQIQGASSPLHF.

This clone was detected a few times. The CDR3 spells CSVGSEYGYTF. In DNA, the CDR3 is TGCAGCGTTGGGTCCGAATATGGCTACACCTTC. The chain carries TRBV29-1 and TRBJ1-2; D unresolved. The CDR3 totals 11 residues. Germline V CDR1 and CDR2: SQVTM, ANQGSEA. The V end lost 4 bases, the J end lost 5 bases, and 8 bases lay between the germline ends.

For the CDR3, the DNA is TGTGCCAGCAGCCCCGAGGGCGGGTGGGCAGATACGCAGTATTTT. Residues: CASSPEGGWADTQYF. The V and J genes are TRBV7-9 and TRBJ2-3; D may be TRBD2 (5 bases). The CDR3 length is 15 residues. The germline V gene has CDR1 SEHNR and CDR2 FQNEAQ (reference sequence). The germline V and J ends were trimmed by 5 bases and 4 bases, with 16 bases remaining between them.